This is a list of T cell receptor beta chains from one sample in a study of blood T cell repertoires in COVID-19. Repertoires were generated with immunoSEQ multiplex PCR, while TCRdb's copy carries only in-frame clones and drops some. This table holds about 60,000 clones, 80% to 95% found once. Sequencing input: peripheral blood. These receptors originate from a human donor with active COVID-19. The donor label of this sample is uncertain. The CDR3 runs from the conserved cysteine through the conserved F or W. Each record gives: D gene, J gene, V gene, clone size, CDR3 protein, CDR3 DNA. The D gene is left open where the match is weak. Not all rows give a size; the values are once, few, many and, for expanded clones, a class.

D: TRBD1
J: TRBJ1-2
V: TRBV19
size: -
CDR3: CASSPGGSYGYTF
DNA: TGTGCCAGTAGTCCAGGGGGCTCCTATGGCTACACCTTC

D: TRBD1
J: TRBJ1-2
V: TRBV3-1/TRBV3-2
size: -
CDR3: CASSQDSRGHNYGYTF
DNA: TGTGCCAGCAGCCAAGATTCCAGGGGGCATAACTATGGCTACACCTTC

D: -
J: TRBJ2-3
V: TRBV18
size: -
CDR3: CASSPRTPPDTQYF
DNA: TGTGCCAGCTCACCACGCACACCGCCGGATACGCAGTATTTT

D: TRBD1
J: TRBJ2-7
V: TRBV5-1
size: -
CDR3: CASSLRQGPYEQYF
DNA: TGCGCCAGCAGCCTTAGACAGGGCCCCTACGAGCAGTACTTC

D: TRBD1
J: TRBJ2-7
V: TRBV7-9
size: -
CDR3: CASSFPGQGIHEQYF
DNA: TGTGCCAGCAGCTTTCCCGGACAGGGTATTCACGAGCAGTACTTC

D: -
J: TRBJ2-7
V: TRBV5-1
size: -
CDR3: CASSLEQSYEQYF
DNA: TGCGCCAGCAGCTTGGAACAGTCCTACGAGCAGTACTTC

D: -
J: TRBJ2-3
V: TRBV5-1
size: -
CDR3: CASSSQGTDTQYF
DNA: TGCGCCAGCAGCTCCCAGGGAACAGATACGCAGTATTTT

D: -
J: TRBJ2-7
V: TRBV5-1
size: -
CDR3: CASSLEHRDYEQYF
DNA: TGCGCCAGCAGCTTAGAGCACCGGGACTACGAGCAGTACTTC

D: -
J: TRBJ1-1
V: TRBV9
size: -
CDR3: CASSVRDTRGAEAFF
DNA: TGTGCCAGCAGCGTGAGGGACACCCGGGGGGCTGAAGCTTTCTTT

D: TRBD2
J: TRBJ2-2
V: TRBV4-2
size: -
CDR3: CASSQGGTSGGPLGTGELFF
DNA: TGTGCCAGCAGCCAAGGGGGGACTAGCGGGGGCCCCTTGGGCACCGGGGAGCTGTTTTTT

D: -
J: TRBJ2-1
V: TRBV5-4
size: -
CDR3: CASSLVVAGTYNEQFF
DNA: TGTGCCAGCAGCTTGGTAGTAGCCGGGACCTACAATGAGCAGTTCTTC

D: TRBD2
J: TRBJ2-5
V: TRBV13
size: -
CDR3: CASSFWTSGSVETQYF
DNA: TGTGCCAGCAGCTTTTGGACTAGCGGGAGTGTAGAGACCCAGTACTTC

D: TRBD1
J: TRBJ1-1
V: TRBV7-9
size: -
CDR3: CASSPRGVSVAEAFF
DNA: TGTGCCAGCAGCCCCAGGGGGGTTTCGGTTGCTGAAGCTTTCTTT

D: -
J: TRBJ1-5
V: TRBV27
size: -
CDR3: CASSLVQGNQPQHF
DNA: TGTGCCAGCAGTTTGGTACAGGGAAATCAGCCCCAGCATTTT

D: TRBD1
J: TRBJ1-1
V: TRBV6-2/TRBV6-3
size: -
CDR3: CASSYSLDRANTEAFF
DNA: TGTGCCAGCAGTTACTCGCTAGACAGGGCGAACACTGAAGCTTTCTTT

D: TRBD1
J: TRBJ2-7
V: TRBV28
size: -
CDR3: CASSDRVSYEQYF
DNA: TGTGCCAGCAGTGACAGGGTGTCCTACGAGCAGTACTTC

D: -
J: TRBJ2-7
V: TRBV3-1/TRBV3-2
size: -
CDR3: CTSSQGSGYEQYF
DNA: TGTACCAGCAGTCAAGGGTCGGGCTACGAGCAGTACTTC

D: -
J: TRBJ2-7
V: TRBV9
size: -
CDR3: CARERTMPSYEQYF
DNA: TGTGCCAGGGAGCGAACAATGCCCTCCTACGAGCAGTACTTC

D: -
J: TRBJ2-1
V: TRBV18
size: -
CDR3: CASSPRQDFDNEQFF
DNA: TGTGCCAGCTCACCACGACAGGACTTTGACAATGAGCAGTTCTTC

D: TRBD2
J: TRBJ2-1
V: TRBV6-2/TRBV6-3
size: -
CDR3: CASSWGLAGWSSYNEQFF
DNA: TGTGCCAGCAGTTGGGGACTAGCGGGATGGAGCTCCTACAATGAGCAGTTCTTC

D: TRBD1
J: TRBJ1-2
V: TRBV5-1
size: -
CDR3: CASNRGGTGSGYTF
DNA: TGCGCCAGCAACCGGGGTGGGACAGGCTCCGGCTACACCTTC

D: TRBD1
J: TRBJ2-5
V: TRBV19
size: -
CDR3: CASSPGQGGLETQYF
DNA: TGTGCCAGTAGTCCCGGACAGGGGGGACTAGAGACCCAGTACTTC

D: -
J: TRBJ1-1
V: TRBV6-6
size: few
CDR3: CASTTGRFAEAFF
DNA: TGTGCCAGCACCACGGGTCGGTTCGCTGAAGCTTTCTTT

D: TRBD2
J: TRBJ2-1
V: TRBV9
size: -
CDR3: CASSNSGASYNEQFF
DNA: TGTGCCAGCAGCAATAGCGGGGCTTCCTACAATGAGCAGTTCTTC

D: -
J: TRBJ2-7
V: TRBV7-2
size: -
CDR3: CASSFGVYEQYF
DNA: TGTGCCAGCAGCTTCGGGGTCTACGAGCAGTACTTC

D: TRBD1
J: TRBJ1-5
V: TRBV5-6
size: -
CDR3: CASSSQQGAKNQPQHF
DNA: TGTGCCAGCAGCAGCCAGCAGGGGGCTAAAAATCAGCCCCAGCATTTT